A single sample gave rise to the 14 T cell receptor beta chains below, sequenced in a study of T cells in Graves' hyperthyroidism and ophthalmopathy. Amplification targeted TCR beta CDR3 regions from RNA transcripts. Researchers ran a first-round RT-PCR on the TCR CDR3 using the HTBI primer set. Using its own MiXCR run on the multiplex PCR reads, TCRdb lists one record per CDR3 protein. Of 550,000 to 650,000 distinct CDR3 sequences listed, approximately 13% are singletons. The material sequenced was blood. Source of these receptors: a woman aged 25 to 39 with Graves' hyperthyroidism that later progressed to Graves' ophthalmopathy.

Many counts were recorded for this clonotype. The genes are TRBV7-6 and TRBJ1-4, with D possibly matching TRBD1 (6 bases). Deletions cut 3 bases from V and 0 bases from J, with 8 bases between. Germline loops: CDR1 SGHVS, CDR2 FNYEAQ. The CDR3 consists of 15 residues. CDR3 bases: TGTGCCAGCAGCTTTTGGACAGCAACTAATGAAAAACTGTTTTTT. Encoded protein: CASSFWTATNEKLFF.

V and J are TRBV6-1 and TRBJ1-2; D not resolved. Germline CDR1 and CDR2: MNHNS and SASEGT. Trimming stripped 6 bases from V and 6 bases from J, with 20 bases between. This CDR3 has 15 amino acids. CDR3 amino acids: CASSPGTLDMDGYTF. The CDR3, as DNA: TGTGCCAGCAGCCCCGGAACCTTAGACATGGATGGCTACACCTTC.

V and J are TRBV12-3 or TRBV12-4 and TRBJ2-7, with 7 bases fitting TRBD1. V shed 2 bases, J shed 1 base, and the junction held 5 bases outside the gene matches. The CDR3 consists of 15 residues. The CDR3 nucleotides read TGTGCCAGCAGTTTAACGCCGGGACAGTCCTACGAGCAGTACTTC. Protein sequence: CASSLTPGQSYEQYF.

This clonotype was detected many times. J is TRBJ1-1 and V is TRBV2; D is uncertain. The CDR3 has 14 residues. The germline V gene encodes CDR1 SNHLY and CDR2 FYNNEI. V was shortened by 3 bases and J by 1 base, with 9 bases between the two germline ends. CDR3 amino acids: CASSEDSRNTEAFF. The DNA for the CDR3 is TGTGCCAGCAGTGAGGACTCTCGGAACACTGAAGCTTTCTTT.

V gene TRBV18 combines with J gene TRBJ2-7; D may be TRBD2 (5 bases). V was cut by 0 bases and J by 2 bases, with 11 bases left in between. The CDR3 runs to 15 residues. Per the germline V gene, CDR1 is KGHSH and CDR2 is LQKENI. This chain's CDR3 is CASSPPGRAPYEQYF. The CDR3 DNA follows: TGTGCCAGCTCACCACCCGGGCGGGCTCCCTACGAGCAGTACTTC.

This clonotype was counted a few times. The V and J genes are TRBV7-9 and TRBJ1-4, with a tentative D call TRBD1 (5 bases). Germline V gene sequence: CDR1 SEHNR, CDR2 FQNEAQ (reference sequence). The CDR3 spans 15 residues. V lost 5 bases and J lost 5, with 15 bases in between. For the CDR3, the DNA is TGTGCCAGCAGCCCCCAGGGAGCCTTAAATGAAAAACTGTTTTTT. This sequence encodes CASSPQGALNEKLFF.

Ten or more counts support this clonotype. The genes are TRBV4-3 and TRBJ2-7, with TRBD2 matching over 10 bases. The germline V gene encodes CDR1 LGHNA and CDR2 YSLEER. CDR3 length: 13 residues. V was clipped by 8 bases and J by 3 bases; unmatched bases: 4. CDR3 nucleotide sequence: TGCGCCAGCGCTAGCGGGGGAGGCTACGAGCAGTACTTC. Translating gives CASASGGGYEQYF.

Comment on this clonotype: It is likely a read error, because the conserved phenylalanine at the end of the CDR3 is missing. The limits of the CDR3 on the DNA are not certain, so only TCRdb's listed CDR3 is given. The CDR3 region is CSALSGPSTDTHYL. The chain recombines TRBV20-1 with TRBJ2-3; the tabulated D call, TRBD2, remains unverified against the DNA. The CDR3 sequence runs 14 residues, both termini included. CDR1 DFQATT and CDR2 SNEGSKA come from the germline V gene (reference sequence).

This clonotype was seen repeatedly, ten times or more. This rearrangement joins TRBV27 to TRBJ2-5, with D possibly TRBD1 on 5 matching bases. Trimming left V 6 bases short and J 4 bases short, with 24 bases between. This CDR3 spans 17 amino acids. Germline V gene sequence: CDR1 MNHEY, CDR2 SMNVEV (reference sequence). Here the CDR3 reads CASSQGWGVSLGETQYF. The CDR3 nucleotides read TGTGCCAGCAGCCAAGGGTGGGGCGTTTCCTTGGGAGAGACCCAGTACTTC.

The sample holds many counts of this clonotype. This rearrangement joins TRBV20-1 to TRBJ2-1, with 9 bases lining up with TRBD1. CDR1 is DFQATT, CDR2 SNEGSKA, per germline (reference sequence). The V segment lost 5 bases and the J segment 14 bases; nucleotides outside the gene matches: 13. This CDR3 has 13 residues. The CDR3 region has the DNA TGCAGTGCTGGTACTCGGGACAGGGCACGCGAGTTCTTC. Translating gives CSAGTRDRAREFF.

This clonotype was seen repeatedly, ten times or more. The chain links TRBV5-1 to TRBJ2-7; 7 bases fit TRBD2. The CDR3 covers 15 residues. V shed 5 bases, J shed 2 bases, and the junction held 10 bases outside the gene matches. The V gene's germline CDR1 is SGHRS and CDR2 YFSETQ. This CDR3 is CASRGGTTTTYEQYF. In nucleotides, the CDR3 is TGCGCCAGCAGAGGCGGGACTACTACAACCTACGAGCAGTACTTC.

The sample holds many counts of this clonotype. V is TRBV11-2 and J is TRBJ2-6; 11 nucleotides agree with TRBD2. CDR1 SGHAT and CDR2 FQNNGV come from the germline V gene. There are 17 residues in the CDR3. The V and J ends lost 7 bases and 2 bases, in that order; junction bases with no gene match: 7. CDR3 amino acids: CASKLAGDLTGANVLTF. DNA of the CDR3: TGTGCCAGCAAACTAGCGGGAGATCTAACTGGGGCCAACGTCCTGACTTTC.

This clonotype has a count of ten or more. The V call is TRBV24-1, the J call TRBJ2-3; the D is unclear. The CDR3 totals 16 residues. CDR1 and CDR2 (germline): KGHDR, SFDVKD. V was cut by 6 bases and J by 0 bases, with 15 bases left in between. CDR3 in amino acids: CATSSLSYPSTDTQYF. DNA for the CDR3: TGTGCCACCAGTTCACTGAGCTACCCCAGCACAGATACGCAGTATTTT.

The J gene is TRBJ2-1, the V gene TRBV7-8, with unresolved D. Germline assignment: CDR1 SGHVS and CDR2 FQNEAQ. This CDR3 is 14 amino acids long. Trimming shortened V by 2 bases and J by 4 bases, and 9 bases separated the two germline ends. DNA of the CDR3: TGTGCCAGCAGCTTACGGGTCTTATACAATGAGCAGTTCTTC. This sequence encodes CASSLRVLYNEQFF.